The T cell receptor beta chain under discussion was sequenced for a study of CD8 T cells in Susac syndrome. The sample holds one count of this clonotype. After extraction with the RNeasy kit, roughly 0.5 to 1 ug of the RNA was reverse transcribed using random hexamers. TCRdb fed the immunoSEQ multiplex PCR reads into MiXCR, producing one record per CDR3 protein. This sample has about 200,000 distinct CDR3 sequences, with roughly 95% found just once. The trim removed 4 bases at V and 5 bases at J, leaving 4 bases unmatched. Germline V gene data show CDR1 as KGHDR and CDR2 as SFDVKD. The CDR3 sequence is 15 residues long.

The source of this sequence is a human donor with multiple sclerosis. Material: CD4+ T cells from PBMCs. The chain combines TRBV24-1 with TRBJ2-7; 13 bases are shared with TRBD2. The CDR3 nucleotides are TGTGCCACCAGTGACCCGGGACTAGCGGGAAACGAGCAGTACTTC. Residues: CATSDPGLAGNEQYF.